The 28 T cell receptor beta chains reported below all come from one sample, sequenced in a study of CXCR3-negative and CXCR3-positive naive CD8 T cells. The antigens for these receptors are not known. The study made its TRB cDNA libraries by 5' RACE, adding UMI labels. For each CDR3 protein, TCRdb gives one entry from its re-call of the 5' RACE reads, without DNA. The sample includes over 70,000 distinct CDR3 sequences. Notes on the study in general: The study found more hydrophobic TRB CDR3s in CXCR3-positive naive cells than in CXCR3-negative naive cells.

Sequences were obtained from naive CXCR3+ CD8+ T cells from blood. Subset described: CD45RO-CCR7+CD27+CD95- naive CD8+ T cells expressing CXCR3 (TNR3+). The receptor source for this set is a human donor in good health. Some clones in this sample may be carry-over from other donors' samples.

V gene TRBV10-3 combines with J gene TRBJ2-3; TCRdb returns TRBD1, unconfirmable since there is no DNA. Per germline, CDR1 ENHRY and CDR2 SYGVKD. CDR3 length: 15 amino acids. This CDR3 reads CAITAGQESTDTQYF.

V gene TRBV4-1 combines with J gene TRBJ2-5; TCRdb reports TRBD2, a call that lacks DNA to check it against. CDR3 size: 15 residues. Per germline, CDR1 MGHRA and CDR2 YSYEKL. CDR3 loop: CASSLVRGLEETQYF.

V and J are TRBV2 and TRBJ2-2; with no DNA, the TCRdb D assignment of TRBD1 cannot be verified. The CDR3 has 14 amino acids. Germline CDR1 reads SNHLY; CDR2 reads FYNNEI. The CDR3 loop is CASSEAGDTGELFF.

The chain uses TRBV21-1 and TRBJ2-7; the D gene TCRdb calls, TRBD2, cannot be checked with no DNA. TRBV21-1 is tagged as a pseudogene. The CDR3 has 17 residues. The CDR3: CASSKEGSGRSPYEQYF.

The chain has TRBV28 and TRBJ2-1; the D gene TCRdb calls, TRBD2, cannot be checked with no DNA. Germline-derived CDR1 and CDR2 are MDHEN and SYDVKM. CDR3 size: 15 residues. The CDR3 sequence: CASSPSGGEYNEQFF.

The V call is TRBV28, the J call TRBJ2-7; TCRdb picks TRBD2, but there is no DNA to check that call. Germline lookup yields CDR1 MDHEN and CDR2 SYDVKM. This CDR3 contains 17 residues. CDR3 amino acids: CASIHGLAGLSYYEQYF.

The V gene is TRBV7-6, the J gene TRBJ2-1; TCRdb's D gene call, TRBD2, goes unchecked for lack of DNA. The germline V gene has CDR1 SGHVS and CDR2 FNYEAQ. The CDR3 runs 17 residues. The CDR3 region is CASSLVSGGPPYNEQFF. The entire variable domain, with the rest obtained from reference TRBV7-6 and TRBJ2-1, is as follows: GAGVSQSPRYKVTKRGQDVALRCDPISGHVSLYWYRQALGQGPEFLTYFNYEAQQDKSGLPNDRFSAERPEGSISTLTIQRTEQRDSAMYRCASSLVSGGPPYNEQFFGPGTRLTVL.

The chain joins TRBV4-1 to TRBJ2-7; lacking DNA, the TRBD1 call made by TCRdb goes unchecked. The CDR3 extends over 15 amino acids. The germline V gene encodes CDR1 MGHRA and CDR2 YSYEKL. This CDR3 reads CASSLGAVSSYEQYF.

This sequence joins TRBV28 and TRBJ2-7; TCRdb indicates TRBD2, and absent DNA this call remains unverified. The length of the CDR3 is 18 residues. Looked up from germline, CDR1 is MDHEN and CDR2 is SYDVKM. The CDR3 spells CASSLELAGGPGSYEQYF. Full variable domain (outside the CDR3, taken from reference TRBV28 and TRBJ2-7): DVKVTQSSRYLVKRTGEKVFLECVQDMDHENMFWYRQDPGLGLRLIYFSYDVKMKEKGDIPEGYSVSREKKERFSLILESASTNQTSMYLCASSLELAGGPGSYEQYFGPGTRLTVT.

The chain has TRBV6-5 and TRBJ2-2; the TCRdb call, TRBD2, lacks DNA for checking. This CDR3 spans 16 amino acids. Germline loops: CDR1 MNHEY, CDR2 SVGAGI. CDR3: CASSYKAGGPVGELFF.

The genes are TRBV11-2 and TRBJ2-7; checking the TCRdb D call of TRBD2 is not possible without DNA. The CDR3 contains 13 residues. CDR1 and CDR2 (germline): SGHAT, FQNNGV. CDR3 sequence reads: CASSLVREREQYF.

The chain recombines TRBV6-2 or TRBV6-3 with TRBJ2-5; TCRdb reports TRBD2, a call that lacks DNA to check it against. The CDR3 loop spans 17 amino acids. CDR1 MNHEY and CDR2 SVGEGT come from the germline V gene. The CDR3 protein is CASSSLWTSGGPETQYF.

The CDR3 region is CASNEYEGYYNEQFF. The chain joins TRBV5-1 to TRBJ2-1; the D call of TRBD2 rests on TCRdb alone, since no DNA is present to check it. Germline CDR1 SGHRS, CDR2 YFSETQ. The CDR3 loop spans 15 amino acids.

Here the CDR3 reads CSASPDRGPGNTIYF. The genes are TRBV20-1 and TRBJ1-3; checking the TCRdb D call of TRBD1 is not possible without DNA. The CDR3 is 15 residues long. In germline, CDR1 is DFQATT, CDR2 SNEGSKA (reference sequence).

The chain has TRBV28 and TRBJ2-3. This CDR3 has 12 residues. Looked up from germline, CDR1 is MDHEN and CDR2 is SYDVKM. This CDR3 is CASSLFTDTQYF.

CDR3 residues: CASSQGVLGYEQFF. V gene TRBV14 combines with J gene TRBJ2-1. The V gene's germline CDR1 is SGHDN and CDR2 FVKESK. CDR3 length: 14 amino acids.

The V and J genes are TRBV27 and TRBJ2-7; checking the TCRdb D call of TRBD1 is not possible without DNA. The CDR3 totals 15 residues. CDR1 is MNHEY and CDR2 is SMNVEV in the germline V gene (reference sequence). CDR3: CASSLIRERRYEQYF.

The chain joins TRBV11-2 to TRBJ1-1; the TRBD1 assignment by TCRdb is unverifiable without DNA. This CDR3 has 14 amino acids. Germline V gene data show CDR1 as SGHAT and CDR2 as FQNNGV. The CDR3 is CASSSYRDVTEAFF.

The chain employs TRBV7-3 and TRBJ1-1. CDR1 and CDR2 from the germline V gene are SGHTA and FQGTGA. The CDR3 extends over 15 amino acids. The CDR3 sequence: CASSLIRLPNTEAFF.

The CDR3 sequence: CATSIDSLGRTEAFF. This chain connects TRBV15 to TRBJ1-1; TCRdb's assignment of TRBD1 cannot be checked, as there is no DNA. Germline CDR1 reads LNHNV; CDR2 reads YYDKDF (reference sequence). The CDR3 totals 15 residues.

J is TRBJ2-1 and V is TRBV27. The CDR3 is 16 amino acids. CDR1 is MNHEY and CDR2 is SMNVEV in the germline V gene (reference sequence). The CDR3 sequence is CASSLAAGRSYNEQFF.

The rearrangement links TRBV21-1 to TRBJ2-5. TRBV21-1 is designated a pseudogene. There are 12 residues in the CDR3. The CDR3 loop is CASSKRRKTQYF.

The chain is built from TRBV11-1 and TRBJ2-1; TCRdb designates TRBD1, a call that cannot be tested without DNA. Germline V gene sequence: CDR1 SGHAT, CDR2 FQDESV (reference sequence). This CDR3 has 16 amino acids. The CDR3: CASSLRGQGTRNEQFF.

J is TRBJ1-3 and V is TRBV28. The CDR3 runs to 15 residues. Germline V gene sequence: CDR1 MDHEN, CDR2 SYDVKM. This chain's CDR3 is CASSFDSPSGNTIYF. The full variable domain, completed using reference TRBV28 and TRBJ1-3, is DVKVTQSSRYLVKRTGEKVFLECVQDMDHENMFWYRQDPGLGLRLIYFSYDVKMKEKGDIPEGYSVSREKKERFSLILESASTNQTSMYLCASSFDSPSGNTIYFGEGSWLTVV.

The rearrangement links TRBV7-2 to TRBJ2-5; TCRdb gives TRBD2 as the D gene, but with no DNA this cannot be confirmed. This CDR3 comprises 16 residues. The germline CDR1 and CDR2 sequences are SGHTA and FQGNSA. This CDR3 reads CASSLFVLASAETQYF.

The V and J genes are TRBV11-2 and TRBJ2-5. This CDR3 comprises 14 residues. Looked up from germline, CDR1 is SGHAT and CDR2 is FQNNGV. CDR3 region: CASSLEYAEETQYF.

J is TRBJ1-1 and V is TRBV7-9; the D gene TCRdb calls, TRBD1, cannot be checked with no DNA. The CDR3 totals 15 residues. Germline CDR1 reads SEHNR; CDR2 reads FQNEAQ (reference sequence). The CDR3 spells CASKPFATGGTEAFF.

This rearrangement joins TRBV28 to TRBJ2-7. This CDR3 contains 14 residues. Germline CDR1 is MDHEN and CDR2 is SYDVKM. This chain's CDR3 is CASSFGLGSYEQYF.